This TCR beta chain emerged from a study of tumor and adjacent non-tumor tissue in lung cancer. The template was RNA from unsorted bulk tissue. Between August and November 2014, newly diagnosed, chemotherapy-naive lung cancer patients underwent thoracic surgery in China. The CDR3 totals 17 residues. Germline assignment: CDR1 MDHEN and CDR2 SYDVKM. Worth noting for this clonotype: Its antigen is not identified. Sequence at one end of the junction differs from germline and may be a read error.

The library came from three nested PCR rounds adapted from ARM-PCR protocols. MiXCR, applied by TCRdb to the multiplex PCR reads, yields one record per CDR3 protein. The sample yields about 140,000 distinct CDR3 sequences, approximately 72% seen once. Study outcomes and limitations: Compared with tumor, normal lung showed significantly lower TCR diversity.

Sample: lung tumor tissue. The genes are TRBV28 and TRBJ2-5; 8 bases line up with TRBD2. The TCR sequence derives from a man between 60 and 75 years old with small cell lung cancer. This chain's CDR3 is CVSSGVGPAGVDETQYF. The CDR3 region has the DNA TGTGTCAGCAGTGGGGTTGGACCAGCGGGAGTTGATGAGACCCAGTACTTC.